The TCR beta chain under discussion was sequenced for a study of siplizumab effects on memory and regulatory T cells. The protocol was immunoSEQ multiplex PCR, while the TCRdb copy is restricted to in-frame clones and leaves out a portion. The data show about 64,000 clones, 90% to 98% seen once. The germline V and J ends were trimmed by 0 bases and 4 bases, with 8 bases remaining between them. There are 14 residues in the CDR3. The V gene's germline CDR1 is SGHAT and CDR2 FQDESV (reference sequence). This clone showed up just once. Sequenced input: naive CD8+ T cells sorted from blood. The V call is TRBV11-1, the J call TRBJ2-3, with a tentative D call TRBD1 (5 bases). This receptor was taken from a human donor in good health. The CDR3: CASSLAGLADTQYF. The DNA of the CDR3 is TGTGCCAGCAGCTTAGCGGGGCTGGCAGATACGCAGTATTTT.